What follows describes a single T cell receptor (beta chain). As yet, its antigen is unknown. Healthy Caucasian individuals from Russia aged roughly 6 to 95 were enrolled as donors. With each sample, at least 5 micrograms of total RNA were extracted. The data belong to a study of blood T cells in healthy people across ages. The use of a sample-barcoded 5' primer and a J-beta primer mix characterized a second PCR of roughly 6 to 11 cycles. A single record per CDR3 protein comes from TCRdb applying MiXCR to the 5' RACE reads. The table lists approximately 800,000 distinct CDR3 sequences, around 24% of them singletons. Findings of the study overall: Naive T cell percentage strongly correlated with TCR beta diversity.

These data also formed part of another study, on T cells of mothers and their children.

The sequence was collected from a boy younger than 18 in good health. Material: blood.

The CDR3 DNA follows: TGTGCCAGCAGTGGAGAGACGGCGGGTCCTAATGAGCAGTTCTTC. This codes for CASSGETAGPNEQFF. The genes are TRBV27 and TRBJ2-7, with D possibly TRBD2 on 5 matching bases. TRBJ2-1 matches the DNA end more closely, so the J call is doubtful. The CDR3 length is 15 residues. Germline CDR1 is MNHEY and CDR2 is SMNVEV (reference sequence).